This TCR beta chain emerged from a study of blood T cell repertoires in COVID-19. At the level of the study: The cDNA or gDNA used as material had been derived from T cells, B-cell-depleted T cells, or PBMCs.

The sample holds one count of this clone. From germline, CDR1 is MNHEY and CDR2 SVGAGI. This CDR3 spans 14 amino acids. The V end lost 0 bases, the J end lost 4 bases, and 10 bases lay between the germline ends. Method: immunoSEQ multiplex PCR; TCRdb's copy keeps in-frame clones and lacks some. Of some 11,000 clones in the sample, approximately 87% were seen once. The source material was peripheral blood. This sequence originates from a human donor in a cohort sampled during active COVID-19. The chain combines TRBV6-5 with TRBJ2-7; possibly TRBD1 for D (5 bases). The CDR3, as DNA: TGTGCCAGCAGTTACTCGTCAAGGGGTTACGAGCAGTACTTC. Encoded protein: CASSYSSRGYEQYF.